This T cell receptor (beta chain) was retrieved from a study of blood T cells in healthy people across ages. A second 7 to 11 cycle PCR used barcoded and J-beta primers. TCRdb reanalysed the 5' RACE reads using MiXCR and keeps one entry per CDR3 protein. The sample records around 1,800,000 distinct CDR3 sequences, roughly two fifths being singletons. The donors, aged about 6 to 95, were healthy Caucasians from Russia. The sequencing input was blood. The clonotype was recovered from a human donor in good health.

The CDR3 protein is CASSDGVLILGANYGYTF. CDR3 nucleotides: TGTGCCAGCAGTGACGGGGTCCTGATCCTGGGTGCTAACTATGGCTACACCTTC. The chain links TRBV25-1 to TRBJ1-2; no firm D call. The CDR3 contains 18 residues. The V end was cut by 3 bases, the J end by 0 bases, with 20 bases between. Germline V CDR1 and CDR2: MGHDK, SYGVNS.